The 9 T cell receptor beta chains below all came from one sample that was sequenced in a study of patients and donors after allogeneic stem cell transplantation. TCRdb fed the RT-PCR reads into MiXCR, producing one record per CDR3 protein. Here the sample spans 70,000 to 75,000 distinct CDR3 sequences, around 27% being singletons. Input material: blood, either unsorted or a sorted T cell fraction (not recorded which). These receptors originate from a human donor who was either an allogeneic HSCT recipient or a stem cell or donor lymphocyte infusion donor (not recorded which). It is not recorded whose cells these are; they may come from a transplant donor.

V gene TRBV7-8 combines with J gene TRBJ2-2; TRBD2 might be the D (5 bases). The CDR3 loop spans 16 amino acids. Looked up from germline, CDR1 is SGHVS and CDR2 is FQNEAQ. Trimming cost V 2 bases and J 0 bases, with 10 bases left between them. The DNA of the CDR3 is TGTGCCAGCAGCTTATTTAGCGTTTCGAACACCGGGGAGCTGTTTTTT. This codes for CASSLFSVSNTGELFF.

The chain couples TRBV20-1 to TRBJ1-1; D remains ambiguous. There are 14 residues in the CDR3. Germline V gene data show CDR1 as DFQATT and CDR2 as SNEGSKA (reference sequence). The germline V and J ends were trimmed by 1 base and 8 bases, with 17 bases remaining between them. Here the CDR3 DNA reads TGCAGTGCTAGAGTGTCGCACCGTCTCAAAGAAGCTTTCTTT. It translates to CSARVSHRLKEAFF.

The chain is built from TRBV21-1 and TRBJ2-2; the table's D gene call, TRBD1, was not cross checked with the DNA. TRBV21-1 is assigned pseudogene status. The CDR3 is 14 residues long. CDR3 amino acids: CATLQGAGTGELFF. The CDR3 bases are TGTGCCACCCTACAGGGGGCCGGCACCGGGGAGCTGTTTTTT.

The V call is TRBV6-2 or TRBV6-3, the J call TRBJ2-4, with D perhaps matching TRBD2 (6 bases). Germline assignment: CDR1 MNHEY and CDR2 SVGEGT. There are 13 residues in the CDR3. The ends were cut back, 2 bases at V and 6 bases at J, with 8 bases in the middle. CDR3 sequence (DNA): TGTGCCAGCAGTTACGGGACTGGAAACATTCAGTACTTC. Translating gives CASSYGTGNIQYF.

The chain is built from TRBV5-1 and TRBJ1-3; tentatively, D is TRBD1 (6 bases). The CDR3 extends over 14 amino acids. Deletions cut 4 bases from V and 3 bases from J, with 11 bases between. From germline, CDR1 is SGHRS and CDR2 YFSETQ. The CDR3 nucleotides read TGCGCCAGCAGCCACGGACAGAATGGAAACACCATATATTTT. Encoded protein: CASSHGQNGNTIYF. Filled out from reference TRBV5-1 and TRBJ1-3, the complete variable domain reads KAGVTQTPRYLIKTRGQQVTLSCSPISGHRSVSWYQQTPGQGLQFLFEYFSETQRNKGNFPGRFSGRQFSNSRSEMNVSTLELGDSALYLCASSHGQNGNTIYFGEGSWLTVV.

The chain is built from TRBV4-1 and TRBJ2-4; D might be TRBD1 (6 bases). CDR1 is MGHRA and CDR2 is YSYEKL in the germline V gene. CDR3 length: 15 amino acids. Trimming stripped 2 bases from V and 3 bases from J, with 11 bases between. The CDR3 here is CASSQLGTYKNIQYF. CDR3 bases: TGCGCCAGCAGCCAACTTGGGACATACAAAAACATTCAGTACTTC.

This clonotype showed up many times. This chain links TRBV2 with TRBJ1-6; D is unclear. Germline CDR1 SNHLY, CDR2 FYNNEI. The CDR3 has 13 amino acids. The V end lost 3 bases, the J end lost 5 bases, and 5 bases lay between the germline ends. CDR3 DNA: TGTGCCAGCAGTGAGCAGAATAATTCACCCCTCCACTTT. The encoded protein is CASSEQNNSPLHF.

This clonotype was found a few times. The rearrangement joins TRBV11-2 to TRBJ2-2, with D hard to call. Trimming cost V 0 bases and J 5 bases, with 7 bases left between them. The CDR3 covers 14 residues. Germline CDR1 is SGHAT and CDR2 is FQNNGV. CDR3 nucleotide sequence: TGTGCCAGCAGCTTAGATCTGGCGACCGGGGAGCTGTTTTTT. Its protein product is CASSLDLATGELFF.

The chain couples TRBV5-1 to TRBJ2-7, with 10 nucleotides matching TRBD1. V lost 0 bases to trimming and J lost 1 base; unmatched junction nucleotides: 4. The CDR3 has 16 amino acids. Germline V gene sequence: CDR1 SGHRS, CDR2 YFSETQ. DNA of the CDR3: TGCGCCAGCAGCTTGGGACTGGGACAGGGGTCCTACGAGCAGTACTTC. It is translated as CASSLGLGQGSYEQYF.